This T cell receptor (beta chain) was retrieved from a study of blood T cells in healthy people across ages. Overall study findings and caveats: More naive CD4+ cells and higher diversity marked long-lived donors relative to aged donors. Unsorted PBMCs ruled out conclusive naive versus antigen-experienced comparison.

The use of a sample-barcoded 5' primer and a J-beta primer mix characterized a second PCR of about 7 to 12 cycles. All cDNA molecules were each tagged by a template-switch adaptor with 12 random nucleotides. TCRdb reanalysed the 5' RACE reads using MiXCR and keeps one entry per CDR3 protein. The sample consists of 550,000 to 750,000 distinct CDR3 sequences, 21% of them appearing once. Looked up from germline, CDR1 is SQVTM and CDR2 is ANQGSEA. This CDR3 spans 12 amino acids. V was pared by 4 bases and J by 5 bases, with 12 bases between. Turning to this clonotype: The target antigen is unknown.

Total RNA amounts of at least 5.5 micrograms were extracted per sample. This rearrangement joins TRBV29-1 to TRBJ2-7; D possibly corresponds to TRBD1 (6 bases). Sequences were obtained from blood. The sequence was collected from a man in his 70s in good health. CDR3 nucleotide sequence: TGCAGCGTTGTTCAGGGGATCAACGAGCAGTACTTC. It is translated as CSVVQGINEQYF.